The clone carrying this T cell receptor beta chain came up a few times. TCRdb ran MiXCR on the reads and lists one entry per CDR3 protein. The repertoire holds 480,000 or so distinct CDR3 sequences, with around 11% as singletons. This sample is part of a study of T cell repertoires in cytomegalovirus infection. Germline-derived CDR1 and CDR2 are SGHRS and YFSETQ. V lost 6 bases and J lost 0, with 12 bases in between. CDR3 length: 14 residues. This sequence originates from a human donor in good health (CMV status not recorded). Some clones in this sample may be carry-over from other donors' samples. The rearrangement links TRBV5-1 to TRBJ1-1; the D is unclear. The specimen sequenced was PBMCs. CDR3 nucleotide sequence: TGCGCCAGCAAGGACCGGCTAATGAACACTGAAGCTTTCTTT. It encodes CASKDRLMNTEAFF.